This T cell receptor beta chain comes out of a study of blood T cell repertoires in COVID-19. Study in general: Samples representing acute and convalescent COVID-19 were sourced from the United States, Italy and Spain. The analysed material was cDNA or gDNA that came from T cells, B-cell-depleted T cells, or PBMCs.

Allocation to cohorts depended on clinical history reported by the participants. As processed by the authors: Reference gene primer amplification in the assay estimated nucleated cell counts. Sequencing was performed with immunoSEQ multiplex PCR; in TCRdb, only in-frame clones are kept and a portion is missing. V and J calls and clone size are those listed in that table; D and trimming were worked out from the DNA. The sample records 300,000 or so clones, roughly 87% being singletons. The V gene's germline CDR1 is SGHNT and CDR2 YYREEE (reference sequence). CDR3 length equals 16 residues. V lost 0 bases to trimming and J lost 5 bases; unmatched junction nucleotides: 11.

The TCR originated in a woman aged 25 to 39 who had recovered from COVID-19. The rearrangement joins TRBV5-4 to TRBJ2-7; 7 bases agree with TRBD2. The source material was PBMCs or T cells enriched from blood (not recorded which). The CDR3: CASSLEGGREGHEQYF. The CDR3 DNA sequence: TGTGCCAGCAGCTTGGAGGGTGGCAGGGAGGGTCACGAGCAGTACTTC.